This T cell receptor (beta chain) came from a study of CD8+CD57+ T cells in acquired aplastic anemia. Background on the study: DNA per sorted CD4+ or CD8+ sample ranged roughly 0.19 to 27.4 ug, averaging roughly 3.3 ug.

Genomic DNA constituted the template upon which TCR beta VDJ and CDR3 profiling was performed. MiXCR, run by TCRdb on the reads, gives a single entry per CDR3 protein. The data hold 200,000 to 250,000 distinct CDR3 sequences, with 61% observed a single time. General observations from the study: Patients shared some 30 CD8+ CDR3 sequences with controls.

This clonotype was counted at least ten times. The target antigen is unknown. Sequenced sample: sorted CD4+, CD8+, or CD8+CD57+ T cells (not recorded which) from PBMCs. The TCR comes from a human donor in good health.

CDR3: CASSPPSPEQFF. The CDR3 region has the DNA TGTGCCAGCAGCCCGCCTTCCCCTGAGCAGTTCTTC. The rearrangement links TRBV12-3 or TRBV12-4 to TRBJ2-1; no clear D gene. Between the trimmed V and J ends, which lost 6 bases and 9 bases, there was a span of 12 bases. The CDR3 contains 12 residues.